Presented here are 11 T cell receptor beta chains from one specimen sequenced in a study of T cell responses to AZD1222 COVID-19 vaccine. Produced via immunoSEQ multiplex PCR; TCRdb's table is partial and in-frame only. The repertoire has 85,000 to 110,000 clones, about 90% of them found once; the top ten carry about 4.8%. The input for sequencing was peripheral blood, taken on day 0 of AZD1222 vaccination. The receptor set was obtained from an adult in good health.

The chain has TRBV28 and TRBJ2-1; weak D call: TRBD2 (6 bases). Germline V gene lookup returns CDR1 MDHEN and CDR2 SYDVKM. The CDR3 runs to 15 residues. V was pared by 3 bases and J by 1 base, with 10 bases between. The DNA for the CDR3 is TGTGCCAGCAGTTTCGGGGGTCCTTCCTACAATGAGCAGTTCTTC. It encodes CASSFGGPSYNEQFF.

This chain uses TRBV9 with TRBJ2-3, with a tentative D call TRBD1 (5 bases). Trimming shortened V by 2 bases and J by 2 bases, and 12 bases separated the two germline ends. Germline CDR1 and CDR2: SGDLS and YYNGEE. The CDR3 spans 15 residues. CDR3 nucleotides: TGTGCCAGCAGCGTTTTTCAGGGATACACAGATACGCAGTATTTT. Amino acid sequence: CASSVFQGYTDTQYF.

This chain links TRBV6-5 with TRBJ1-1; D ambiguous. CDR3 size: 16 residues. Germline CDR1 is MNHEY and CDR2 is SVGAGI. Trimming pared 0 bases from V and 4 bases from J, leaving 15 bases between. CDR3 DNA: TGTGCCAGCAGTTACTCGTGGAGGGAGGTGGGCACTGAAGCTTTCTTT. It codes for CASSYSWREVGTEAFF.

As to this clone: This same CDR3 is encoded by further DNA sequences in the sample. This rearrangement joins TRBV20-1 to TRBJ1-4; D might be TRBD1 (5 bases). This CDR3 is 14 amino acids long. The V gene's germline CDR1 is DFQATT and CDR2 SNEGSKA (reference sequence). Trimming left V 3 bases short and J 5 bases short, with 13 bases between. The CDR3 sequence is CSASLGGRNEKLFF. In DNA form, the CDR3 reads TGCAGTGCTAGTCTCGGGGGAAGAAATGAAAAACTGTTTTTT.

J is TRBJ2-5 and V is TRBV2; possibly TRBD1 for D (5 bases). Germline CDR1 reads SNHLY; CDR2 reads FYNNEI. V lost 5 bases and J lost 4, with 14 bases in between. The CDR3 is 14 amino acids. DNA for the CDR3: TGTGCCAGCAGTCCCCAGGGTAGGGGAGAGACCCAGTACTTC. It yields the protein CASSPQGRGETQYF. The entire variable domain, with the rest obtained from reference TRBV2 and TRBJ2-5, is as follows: EPEVTQTPSHQVTQMGQEVILRCVPISNHLYFYWYRQILGQKVEFLVSFYNNEISEKSEIFDDQFSVERPDGSNFTLKIRSTKLEDSAMYFCASSPQGRGETQYFGPGTRLLVL.

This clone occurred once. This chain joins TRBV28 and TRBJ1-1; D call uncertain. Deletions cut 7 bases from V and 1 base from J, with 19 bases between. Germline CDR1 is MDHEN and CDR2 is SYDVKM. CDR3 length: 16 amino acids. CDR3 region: CASIRSTSWSNTEAFF. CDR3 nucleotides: TGTGCCAGCATAAGGAGTACTAGCTGGTCGAACACTGAAGCTTTCTTT.

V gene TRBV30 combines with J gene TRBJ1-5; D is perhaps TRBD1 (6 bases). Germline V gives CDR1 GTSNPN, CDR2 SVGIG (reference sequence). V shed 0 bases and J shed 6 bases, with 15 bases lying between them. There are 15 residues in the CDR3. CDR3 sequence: CAWSVRWGAGQPQHF. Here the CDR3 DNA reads TGTGCCTGGAGTGTACGGTGGGGGGCGGGTCAGCCCCAGCATTTT.

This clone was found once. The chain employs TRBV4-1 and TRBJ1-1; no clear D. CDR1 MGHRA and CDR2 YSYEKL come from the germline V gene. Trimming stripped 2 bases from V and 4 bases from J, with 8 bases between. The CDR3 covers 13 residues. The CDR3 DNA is TGCGCCAGCAGCCAACACGGGAGCACTGAAGCTTTCTTT. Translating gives CASSQHGSTEAFF.

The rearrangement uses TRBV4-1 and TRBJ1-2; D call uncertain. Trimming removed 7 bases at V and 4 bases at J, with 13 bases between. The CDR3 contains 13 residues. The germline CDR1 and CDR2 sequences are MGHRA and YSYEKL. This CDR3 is CASKRGDTYGYTF. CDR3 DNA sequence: TGCGCCAGCAAGCGGGGAGACACCTATGGCTACACCTTC.

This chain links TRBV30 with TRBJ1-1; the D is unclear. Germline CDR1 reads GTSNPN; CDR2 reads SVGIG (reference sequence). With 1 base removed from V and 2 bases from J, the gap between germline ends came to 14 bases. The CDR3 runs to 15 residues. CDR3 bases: TGTGCCTGGAGTGCTCTCGGGAATTCAAACACTGAAGCTTTCTTT. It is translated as CAWSALGNSNTEAFF.

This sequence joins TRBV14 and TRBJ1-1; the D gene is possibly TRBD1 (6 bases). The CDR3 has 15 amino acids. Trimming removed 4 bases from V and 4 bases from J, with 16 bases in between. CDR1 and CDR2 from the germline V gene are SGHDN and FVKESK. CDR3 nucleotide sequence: TGTGCCAGCAGCCGGGTTCGGGGGCTGGTCACTGAAGCTTTCTTT. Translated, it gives CASSRVRGLVTEAFF.